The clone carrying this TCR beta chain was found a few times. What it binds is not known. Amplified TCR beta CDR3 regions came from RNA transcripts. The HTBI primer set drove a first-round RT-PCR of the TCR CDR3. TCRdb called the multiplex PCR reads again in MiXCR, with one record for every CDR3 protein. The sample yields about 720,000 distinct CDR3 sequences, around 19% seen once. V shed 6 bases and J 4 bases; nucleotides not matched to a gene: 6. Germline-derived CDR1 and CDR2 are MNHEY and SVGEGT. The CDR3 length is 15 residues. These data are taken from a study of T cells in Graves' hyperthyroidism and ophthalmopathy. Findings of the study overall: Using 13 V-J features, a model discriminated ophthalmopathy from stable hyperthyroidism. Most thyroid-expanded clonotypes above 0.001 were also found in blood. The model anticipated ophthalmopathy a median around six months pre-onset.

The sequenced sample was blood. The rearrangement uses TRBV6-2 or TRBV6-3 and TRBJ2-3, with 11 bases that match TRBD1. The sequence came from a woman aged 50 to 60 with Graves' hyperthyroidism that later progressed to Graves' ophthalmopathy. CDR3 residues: CASREDRGPADTQYF. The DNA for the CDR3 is TGTGCCAGCAGGGAGGACAGGGGGCCGGCAGATACGCAGTATTTT.